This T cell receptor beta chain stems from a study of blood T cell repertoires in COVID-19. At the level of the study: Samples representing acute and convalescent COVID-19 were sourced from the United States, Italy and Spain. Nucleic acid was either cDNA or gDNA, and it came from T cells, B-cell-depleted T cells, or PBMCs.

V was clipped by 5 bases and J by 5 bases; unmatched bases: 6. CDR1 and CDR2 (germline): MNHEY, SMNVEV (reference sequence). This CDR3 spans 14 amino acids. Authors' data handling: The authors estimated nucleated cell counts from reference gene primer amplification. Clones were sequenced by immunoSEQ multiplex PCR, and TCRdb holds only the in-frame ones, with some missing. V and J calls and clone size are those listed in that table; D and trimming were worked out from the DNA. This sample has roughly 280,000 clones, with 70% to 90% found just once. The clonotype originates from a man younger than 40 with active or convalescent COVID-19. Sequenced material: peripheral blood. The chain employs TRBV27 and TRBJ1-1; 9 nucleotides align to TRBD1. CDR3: CASSAGQGRTEAFF. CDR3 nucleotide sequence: TGTGCCAGCAGTGCGGGACAGGGACGGACTGAAGCTTTCTTT.